Following are 25 T cell receptor beta chains from one sample sequenced in a study of T-cell reconstitution after alpha-beta-depleted transplantation in children listed by TCRdb under 2016. What this sample's treatment or condition label stands for: allogeneic hematopoietic cell transplantation with graft depleted of TCRalphabeta T cells and CD19 B cells. Library method: PCR. Sequencing was performed on an Illumina HiSeq 2500. TCR library preparation used molecular barcoding, with unique molecular identifiers applied to normalize quantification of the TCRbeta repertoire. TCRdb reprocessed the public reads (quality trimming at Q25 with fastp, clone calling with MiXCR) and kept in-frame beta chains. Rows are unified per CDR3 protein, each entry keeping the most common DNA and genes. Recorded for this sample are fewer than 550,000 distinct CDR3 sequences; over 9.5% of them occurred a single time. The ten biggest clones cover 14% of the sample.

The material sequenced was PBMCs, mostly from graft donor cells, taken 180 days after TCRalphabeta/CD19-depleted stem cell transplant. Receptor source: a female patient under 10 years old who had a stem cell transplant for aplastic anemia, so the T cells may come from the graft donor.

V usage is TRBV20-1 and J usage is TRBJ1-6; 8 bases align to TRBD1. The germline CDR1 and CDR2 sequences are DFQATT and SNEGSKA (reference sequence). Trimming at V came to 3 bases and at J to 5 bases, leaving 18 bases not matched to a gene. This CDR3 spans 19 amino acids. CDR3: CSARTWTGIPIHHNSPLHF. CDR3 nucleotide sequence: TGCAGTGCTAGGACGTGGACAGGGATCCCCATCCACCATAATTCACCCCTCCACTTT.

This clonotype was picked up one time. V usage is TRBV12-3 or TRBV12-4 and J usage is TRBJ2-5; weak D call: TRBD1 (5 bases). Trimming pared 8 bases from V and 2 bases from J, leaving 18 bases between. The CDR3 has 15 amino acids. CDR3 nucleotide sequence: TGTGCCAGCCCCGGACCCGGACACTATCAAGAGACCCAGTACTTC. It yields the protein CASPGPGHYQETQYF.

This clonotype was recorded at least ten times. The chain employs TRBV14 and TRBJ2-1; 11 bases are a match to TRBD2. Losses at the gene ends were 2 bases for V and 2 bases for J; bases not matched to a gene: 5. The CDR3 extends over 17 amino acids. The germline V gene encodes CDR1 SGHDN and CDR2 FVKESK. CDR3 amino acids: CASSQMTSGTPYNEQFF. Written as DNA, the CDR3 is TGTGCCAGCAGCCAAATGACTAGCGGGACCCCCTACAATGAGCAGTTCTTC.

The V gene is TRBV7-9, the J gene TRBJ2-3, with 7 bases fitting TRBD2. The V gene end was trimmed by 3 bases and the J gene end by 4 bases; junction bases not matched to a gene: 10. The CDR3 covers 16 residues. Looked up from germline, CDR1 is SEHNR and CDR2 is FQNEAQ (reference sequence). For the CDR3, the DNA is TGTGCCAGCAGCTTGGGACGTGGGGGAGGGGCAGATACGCAGTATTTT. Its translation is CASSLGRGGGADTQYF.

The chain joins TRBV7-2 to TRBJ2-1, with 13 bases identical to TRBD2. The CDR3 is made up of 19 amino acids. Germline trimming cut 2 bases from V and 8 bases from J; bases unmatched to any gene: 15. In germline, CDR1 is SGHTA, CDR2 FQGNSA. The chain's CDR3 is CASSLILVTSGRRAYEQFF. The CDR3 bases are TGTGCCAGCAGCTTAATTCTGGTGACTAGCGGGAGGAGGGCCTATGAGCAGTTCTTC. The full variable domain, completed using reference TRBV7-2 and TRBJ2-1, is GAGVSQSPSNKVTEKGKDVELRCDPISGHTALYWYRQSLGQGLEFLIYFQGNSAPDKSGLPSDRFSAERTGGSVSTLTIQRTQQEDSAVYLCASSLILVTSGRRAYEQFFGPGTRLTVL.

V usage is TRBV4-3 and J usage is TRBJ1-1; D unclear. The CDR3 extends over 14 amino acids. V lost 3 bases and J 4 bases, leaving 12 bases between the germline ends. Germline CDR1 and CDR2: LGHNA and YSLEER. The CDR3 nucleotides read TGCGCCAGCAGCCAGGGGTTATATTCCACTGAAGCTTTCTTT. This sequence encodes CASSQGLYSTEAFF.

The table lists this clonotype with a few counts. The V gene is TRBV7-9, the J gene TRBJ2-7; 9 bases map to TRBD1. Losses at the gene ends were 6 bases for V and 5 bases for J; bases not matched to a gene: 2. Germline CDR1 SEHNR, CDR2 FQNEAQ (reference sequence). The CDR3 loop spans 12 amino acids. CDR3 sequence: CASRRDRDEQYF. The CDR3 bases are TGTGCCAGCAGACGGGACAGGGACGAGCAGTACTTC.

This chain joins TRBV18 and TRBJ2-5; possible D gene TRBD1, 6 bases. V lost 3 bases and J 4 bases, leaving 18 bases between the germline ends. Germline CDR1 reads KGHSH; CDR2 reads LQKENI. The CDR3 totals 16 residues. CDR3 in DNA: TGTGCCAGCTCACCCAGACAGGCTACCCAGGGAGAGACCCAGTACTTC. Translation: CASSPRQATQGETQYF.

The J gene is TRBJ1-4, the V gene TRBV7-2; D remains ambiguous. The CDR3 covers 15 residues. The germline V gene has CDR1 SGHTA and CDR2 FQGNSA. The V end lost 6 bases, the J end lost 8 bases, and 19 bases lay between the germline ends. CDR3 in DNA: TGTGCCAGCAGGCCCGCACCGGGATCGGGAGAAAAACTGTTTTTT. This sequence encodes CASRPAPGSGEKLFF.

This clonotype has just a few counts. This CDR3 reads CASSWGGGTGELFF. As DNA, the CDR3 is TGTGCCAGCAGTTGGGGAGGGGGCACCGGGGAGCTGTTTTTT. J is TRBJ2-2 and V is TRBV6-2 or TRBV6-3, with a tentative D call TRBD2 (7 bases). V dropped 4 bases and J dropped 4 bases, with 10 bases sitting between them. This CDR3 region has 14 residues. CDR1 and CDR2 from the germline V gene are MNHEY and SVGEGT.

This clonotype was seen ten or more times. The chain combines TRBV12-3 or TRBV12-4 with TRBJ1-5; no firm D call. CDR3 size: 15 residues. V lost 6 bases and J lost 1, with 13 bases in between. The CDR3 DNA reads TGTGCCAGCAGATTCGGAGGGATCAGCAATCAGCCCCAGCATTTT. Protein sequence: CASRFGGISNQPQHF.

This chain joins TRBV6-5 and TRBJ1-5, with TRBD1 identical over 9 bases. CDR3 length: 14 residues. CDR1 and CDR2 (germline): MNHEY, SVGAGI. Trimming cost V 2 bases and J 4 bases; bases outside gene matches: 0. For the CDR3, the DNA is TGTGCCAGCAGTTACGGGACAGGGAATCAGCCCCAGCATTTT. This encodes CASSYGTGNQPQHF.

This sequence joins TRBV4-3 and TRBJ2-1; 7 bases are a match to TRBD1. The CDR3 totals 16 residues. Germline CDR1 LGHNA, CDR2 YSLEER. With 0 bases clipped from V and 5 bases from J, the junction kept 7 bases outside the gene matches. In nucleotides, the CDR3 is TGCGCCAGCAGCCAAGATTACAGGGGAGACAACAATGAGCAGTTCTTC. Residues: CASSQDYRGDNNEQFF.

The chain couples TRBV4-1 to TRBJ2-3; the D gene is possibly TRBD1 (6 bases). The CDR3 has 15 amino acids. Per the germline V gene, CDR1 is MGHRA and CDR2 is YSYEKL. The V end was cut by 5 bases, the J end by 6 bases, with 18 bases between. The CDR3 DNA is TGCGCCAGCAGCTACAGGGACGGAAGGGAGGATACGCAGTATTTT. Protein: CASSYRDGREDTQYF.

This clonotype has a handful of counts. The V gene is TRBV27, the J gene TRBJ2-1; TRBD2 is a possible D gene (6 bases). CDR1 and CDR2 (germline): MNHEY, SMNVEV (reference sequence). V shed 6 bases and J shed 5 bases, with 17 bases lying between them. CDR3 size: 15 residues. CDR3 in amino acids: CASSWRAPKHNEQFF. For the CDR3, the DNA is TGTGCCAGCAGCTGGAGGGCCCCTAAACACAATGAGCAGTTCTTC.

The chain joins TRBV2 to TRBJ2-2; 10 positions match TRBD1. V dropped 5 bases and J dropped 4; count of bases not matched to a gene: 13. The CDR3 loop spans 18 amino acids. CDR1 and CDR2 (germline): SNHLY, FYNNEI. The CDR3 here is CASSLRVAGQGSTGELFF. The CDR3 DNA reads TGTGCCAGCAGTCTTCGGGTGGCGGGACAGGGGTCCACCGGGGAGCTGTTTTTT.

This clonotype turned up a few times. The chain recombines TRBV20-1 with TRBJ2-1; D is perhaps TRBD1 (6 bases). Germline-derived CDR1 and CDR2 are DFQATT and SNEGSKA (reference sequence). The ends were cut back, 5 bases at V and 5 bases at J, with 10 bases in the middle. The CDR3 loop spans 12 amino acids. This chain's CDR3 is CSAGTRDNEQFF. CDR3 DNA sequence: TGCAGTGCTGGGACACGGGACAATGAGCAGTTCTTC.

The chain uses TRBV5-1 and TRBJ2-3, with a weak D call TRBD2 (6 bases). V was shortened by 2 bases and J by 2 bases, with 18 bases between the two germline ends. Germline V gene sequence: CDR1 SGHRS, CDR2 YFSETQ. The CDR3 contains 17 residues. The CDR3: CASSLGSGGPLTDTQYF. In DNA form, the CDR3 reads TGCGCCAGCAGCTTAGGGTCCGGGGGACCACTCACAGATACGCAGTATTTT.

This clonotype was counted only a few times. The V gene is TRBV12-3 or TRBV12-4, the J gene TRBJ2-7; unclear D gene. The CDR3 runs to 14 residues. V was clipped by 3 bases and J by 2 bases, with 11 bases between them. The CDR3 DNA reads as TGTGCCAGCAGTTTCTTCGGGCAGCCCTACGAGCAGTACTTC. This translates into CASSFFGQPYEQYF.

The V gene is TRBV19, the J gene TRBJ2-2; 8 bases align to TRBD2. Germline assignment: CDR1 LNHDA and CDR2 SQIVND (reference sequence). Trimming took 9 bases from V and 6 from J; bases not matched to a gene: 9. The CDR3 loop spans 14 amino acids. The CDR3 DNA sequence: TGTGCCAGCAATCCGGGAGGGGTGGCCGGGGAGCTGTTTTTT. Residues: CASNPGGVAGELFF. The full variable domain, with the rest looked up from reference TRBV19 and TRBJ2-2, is DGGITQSPKYLFRKEGQNVTLSCEQNLNHDAMYWYRQDPGQGLRLIYYSQIVNDFQKGDIAEGYSVSREKKESFPLTVTSAQKNPTAFYLCASNPGGVAGELFFGEGSRLTVL.

The V and J genes are TRBV6-2 or TRBV6-3 and TRBJ2-7, with 10 bases fitting TRBD2. The CDR3 runs to 17 residues. Germline trimming cut 3 bases from V and 3 bases from J; bases unmatched to any gene: 11. Germline-derived CDR1 and CDR2 are MNHEY and SVGEGT. CDR3 DNA: TGTGCCAGCAGTTATCGAGCTAGCGGGAGTGCATTCTACGAGCAGTACTTC. This encodes CASSYRASGSAFYEQYF.

The rearrangement joins TRBV3-1 to TRBJ1-2, with a weak D call TRBD1 (6 bases). Germline V lookup: CDR1 LGHDT, CDR2 YNNKEL (reference sequence). The CDR3 has 15 residues. The V and J ends lost 0 bases and 5 bases respectively, with 13 bases between them. CDR3 sequence: CASSQDGQNRYGYTF. The CDR3 nucleotides read TGTGCCAGCAGCCAAGATGGACAGAACCGTTATGGCTACACCTTC.

This clonotype came up a few times. V usage is TRBV27 and J usage is TRBJ1-1; maybe TRBD1 (5 bases). Trimming removed 6 bases at V and 1 base at J, with 27 bases between. This CDR3 is 19 amino acids long. Germline V gene sequence: CDR1 MNHEY, CDR2 SMNVEV (reference sequence). The CDR3: CASRKGPGPVPSQNTEAFF. The CDR3 DNA is TGTGCCAGCAGGAAGGGTCCAGGGCCAGTACCCTCCCAGAACACTGAAGCTTTCTTT.

This clonotype was detected only a few times. This sequence joins TRBV20-1 and TRBJ2-5; 9 bases align to TRBD2. The CDR3 sequence is 16 residues long. CDR1 is DFQATT and CDR2 is SNEGSKA in the germline V gene (reference sequence). Germline trimming cut 1 base from V and 4 bases from J; bases unmatched to any gene: 10. CDR3 protein: CSARGGGGRALETQYF. The CDR3 DNA reads TGCAGTGCTAGAGGAGGAGGCGGGAGGGCCTTAGAGACCCAGTACTTC.

V gene TRBV6-1 combines with J gene TRBJ1-1; possibly TRBD1 for D (6 bases). This CDR3 comprises 13 residues. The germline CDR1 and CDR2 sequences are MNHNS and SASEGT. With 8 bases removed from V and 0 bases from J, the gap between germline ends came to 10 bases. The CDR3 sequence: CASQTGLNTEAFF. CDR3 in DNA: TGTGCCAGCCAGACAGGTTTGAACACTGAAGCTTTCTTT.